Listed below are T cell receptor beta chains from one sample, sequenced in a study of T cell responses to AZD1222 COVID-19 vaccine. TCRdb's table, derived via immunoSEQ multiplex PCR, lists solely in-frame clones and lacks some. The repertoire holds 150,000 to 200,000 clones, around 94% seen once, with about 0.64% in the top ten. Source: peripheral blood, taken on day 0 of AZD1222 vaccination. These receptors all stem from an adult in good health. CDR3s include the opening cysteine and the closing phenylalanine or tryptophan. The D gene is left open where the match is weak. Clone size is stated in some rows and not others, as once, few, many or a class when expanded.

d_call	clone_size	v_call	j_call	cdr3_aa	cdr3_nt
-	once	TRBV5-1	TRBJ1-1	CASRGSGNTEAFF	TGCGCCAGCAGAGGGTCAGGGAACACTGAAGCTTTCTTT
TRBD2	-	TRBV28	TRBJ2-7	CASSSPTSGSYEQYF	TGTGCCAGCAGTTCTCCCACTAGCGGCTCCTACGAGCAGTACTTC
-	-	TRBV12-3/TRBV12-4	TRBJ2-1	CASGRSSYNEQFF	TGTGCCAGCGGGAGGAGCTCCTACAATGAGCAGTTCTTC
-	-	TRBV2	TRBJ1-6	CASSREEAVDSPLHF	TGTGCCAGCAGCAGAGAGGAGGCAGTCGATTCACCCCTCCACTTT
-	-	TRBV13	TRBJ1-1	CASSLGATEAFF	TGTGCCAGCAGCTTGGGGGCGACTGAAGCTTTCTTT
TRBD2	-	TRBV6-5	TRBJ2-7	CASSPLPAGAYEQYF	TGTGCCAGCAGTCCGCTTCCAGCGGGGGCCTACGAGCAGTACTTC
-	-	TRBV3-1/TRBV3-2	TRBJ2-3	CASSRASDTQYF	TGTGCCAGCAGCCGTGCCTCGGATACGCAGTATTTT
-	-	TRBV5-1	TRBJ1-4	CASSLATNEKLFF	TGCGCCAGCAGCCTTGCAACTAATGAAAAACTGTTTTTT
TRBD1	-	TRBV7-9	TRBJ2-4	CASSLGTGNIQYF	TGTGCCAGCAGCTTAGGGACAGGGAACATTCAGTACTTC
TRBD2	-	TRBV3-1/TRBV3-2	TRBJ2-1	CASSPVASGNEQFF	TGTGCCAGCAGCCCCGTAGCTAGCGGCAATGAGCAGTTCTTC
TRBD2	-	TRBV2	TRBJ2-7	CASRPGLAGLSKDF	TGTGCCAGCCGTCCGGGACTAGCGGGACTGAGCAAGGACTTC
-	-	TRBV12-3/TRBV12-4	TRBJ2-7	CASTFGDWGKQYF	TGTGCCAGCACCTTCGGGGACTGGGGGAAGCAGTACTTC
-	-	TRBV6-5	TRBJ1-1	CASRSPVLFEAFF	TGTGCCAGCAGGTCGCCAGTCCTGTTTGAAGCTTTCTTT
-	-	TRBV28	TRBJ1-6	CASSLLGTANSPLHF	TGTGCCAGCAGTTTACTCGGGACGGCCAATTCACCCCTCCACTTT
-	-	TRBV27	TRBJ2-7	CASSFSEYYEQYF	TGTGCCAGCAGTTTTAGCGAGTACTACGAGCAGTACTTC
TRBD1	-	TRBV28	TRBJ2-3	CASRIGTATDTQYF	TGTGCCAGCAGGATAGGGACAGCCACAGATACGCAGTATTTT
-	-	TRBV2	TRBJ2-7	CASRNDVSSSYEQYF	TGTGCCAGCAGAAACGACGTCAGTAGCTCCTACGAGCAGTACTTC
TRBD2	-	TRBV7-9	TRBJ2-7	CASSLGLEGYEQYF	TGTGCCAGCAGCCTAGGACTAGAGGGCTACGAGCAGTACTTC
-	-	TRBV2	TRBJ1-5	CASSGTRQPQHF	TGTGCCAGCAGTGGCACCCGGCAGCCCCAGCATTTT
-	-	TRBV18	TRBJ1-5	CASSSAAPHQPQHF	TGTGCCAGCTCATCTGCGGCACCTCATCAGCCCCAGCATTTT
-	-	TRBV5-1	TRBJ1-6	CASSDYGTKGSPLHF	TGCGCCAGCAGCGACTACGGGACGAAGGGGTCACCCCTCCACTTT
-	-	TRBV5-5	TRBJ1-2	CASSLGPAGVTNYGYTF	TGTGCCAGCAGCTTGGGCCCTGCCGGGGTAACAAACTATGGCTACACCTTC
-	once	TRBV5-1	TRBJ2-5	CASSLQETQYF	TGCGCCAGCAGCCTCCAAGAGACCCAGTACTTC
-	-	TRBV11-3	TRBJ2-1	CASSLEGVTGRSEQFF	TGTGCCAGCAGCTTAGAGGGGGTTACGGGCAGAAGTGAGCAGTTCTTC
-	-	TRBV27	TRBJ1-4	CASSSQGRAEKLFF	TGTGCCAGCAGTTCCCAGGGCCGGGCTGAAAAACTGTTTTTT
TRBD2	-	TRBV4-1	TRBJ2-1	CASSQRPAGVGNNEQFF	TGCGCCAGCAGCCAGAGACCAGCGGGAGTGGGAAACAATGAGCAGTTCTTC
-	-	TRBV12-3/TRBV12-4	TRBJ1-2	CASSSGDYGYTF	TGTGCCAGCAGTTCAGGGGACTATGGCTACACCTTC
-	-	TRBV5-1	TRBJ1-4	CASSLGGFSEKLFF	TGCGCCAGCAGCTTGGGGGGATTTTCCGAAAAACTGTTTTTT
TRBD1	-	TRBV2	TRBJ1-6	CASSEWDRGRIGALHF	TGTGCCAGCAGTGAATGGGACAGGGGGCGAATCGGAGCCCTCCACTTT
-	once	TRBV18	TRBJ1-2	CASSPSRDDYGYTF	TGTGCCAGCTCACCTTCGCGGGATGACTATGGCTACACCTTC
-	-	TRBV7-5	TRBJ1-5	CVRSSYGGVHGRAYSNQPQHF	TGTGTCAGAAGCTCCTACGGCGGGGTTCATGGCCGGGCATATAGCAATCAGCCCCAGCATTTT
TRBD1	-	TRBV7-9	TRBJ1-6	CASSLGQTYNSPLHF	TGTGCCAGCAGCTTGGGACAGACTTATAATTCACCCCTCCACTTT
-	-	TRBV5-1	TRBJ2-7	CASQGSTYEQYF	TGCGCCAGCCAAGGCTCAACCTACGAGCAGTACTTC